A selection of T cell receptor beta chains follows, all from one sample in a study of blood T cell repertoires in COVID-19. Clones were sequenced by immunoSEQ multiplex PCR, and TCRdb holds only the in-frame ones, with some missing. This table has around 130,000 clones, roughly 82% appearing once. The sequenced sample consisted of peripheral blood. These receptors were collected from a human donor in a cohort sampled during active COVID-19. CDR3s include the opening cysteine and the closing phenylalanine or tryptophan. The D gene is left open where the match is weak. Where a row states a size, it is once, few, many or the class of an expanded clone; other rows omit it.

V	size	J	D	DNA	CDR3
TRBV11-2	-	TRBJ2-5	TRBD2	TGTGCCAGCAGCTTAGAACTAGCGGGGGTTGAGACCCAGTACTTC	CASSLELAGVETQYF
TRBV5-6	-	TRBJ1-5	TRBD1	TGTGCCAGCAGCCCTGGCCAGGGGGGTCAGCCCCAGCATTTT	CASSPGQGGQPQHF
TRBV9	-	TRBJ2-3	TRBD2	TGTGCCAGCAGCGTCCGAGCGGGGGGGGCAGATACGCAGTATTTT	CASSVRAGGADTQYF
TRBV29-1	-	TRBJ2-7	TRBD1	TGCAGCGTTGAGACAGGGGGTGGGTACGAGCAGTACTTC	CSVETGGGYEQYF
TRBV5-1	-	TRBJ1-2	-	TGCGCCAGCAGCTCGCGGGGGGGCGGTGAAGATGGCTACACCTTC	CASSSRGGGEDGYTF
TRBV19	-	TRBJ1-1	-	TGTGCCAGTAGTATGGGCGGACTCACTGAAGCTTTCTTT	CASSMGGLTEAFF
TRBV15	-	TRBJ1-2	-	TGTGCCACCAGCCTGGACAGTTTCGGCTACACCTTC	CATSLDSFGYTF
TRBV10-2	-	TRBJ2-7	TRBD1	TGCGCCAGCAGTGCGGGACAGGGGGCCAGGGAGCAGTACTTC	CASSAGQGAREQYF
TRBV7-8	once	TRBJ2-7	TRBD1	TGTGCCAGCAGCCCACAGGGGGTTCTCTCTAACGAGCAGTACTTC	CASSPQGVLSNEQYF
TRBV6-4	-	TRBJ2-7	-	TGTGCCAGCAGTGACCCTCCTAGCTCCTACGAGCAGTACTTC	CASSDPPSSYEQYF
TRBV20-1	-	TRBJ1-1	TRBD1	TGCAGTGGTGCCAGGGGGCCTGAAGCTTTCTTT	CSGARGPEAFF
TRBV9	-	TRBJ2-7	TRBD1	TGTGCCAGCAGCGTGGGGACAGCCAGTCGCTACGAGCAGTACTTC	CASSVGTASRYEQYF
TRBV7-9	-	TRBJ2-3	-	TGTGCCAGCAGCCTCGGGGTTACGACAGATACGCAGTATTTT	CASSLGVTTDTQYF
TRBV19	-	TRBJ1-5	-	TGTGCCAGTAGTACCCGGTCGGCAGGTTTCAATCAGCCCCAGCATTTT	CASSTRSAGFNQPQHF
TRBV5-1	-	TRBJ2-7	TRBD1	TGCGCCAGCAGCCGGACAGGGGGGCCCTACGAGCAGTACTTC	CASSRTGGPYEQYF
TRBV20-1	-	TRBJ1-1	-	TGCAGTGCTCCCGTCCTTGAAGCTTTCTTT	CSAPVLEAFF
TRBV2	-	TRBJ1-1	-	TGTGCCAGCAGTCGGTTAGGGGCGAAGGCTTTCTTT	CASSRLGAKAFF
TRBV10-3	-	TRBJ2-5	TRBD1	TGTGCCATCAGTGACCGGGACAGGGGATGGGAGACCCAGTACTTC	CAISDRDRGWETQYF
TRBV7-7	-	TRBJ2-2	-	TGTGCCAGCAGCTTTCGGGCGGGGAACACCGGGGAGCTGTTTTTT	CASSFRAGNTGELFF
TRBV4-3	-	TRBJ1-2	-	TGCGCCAGCAGCCAAGGAGAGTTATATGGCTACACCTTC	CASSQGELYGYTF
TRBV6-1	-	TRBJ2-7	TRBD1	TGTGCCAGCAGTGATCGACAGGGACCCCACGAGCAGTACTTC	CASSDRQGPHEQYF
TRBV4-1	-	TRBJ2-5	TRBD2	TGCGCCAGCAGCCTAGTCTCGGGGGGGCAAGAGACCCAGTACTTC	CASSLVSGGQETQYF
TRBV6-6	-	TRBJ2-7	-	TGTGCCAGCAGTTACCAGGACTGGGAGCAGTACTTC	CASSYQDWEQYF
TRBV28	-	TRBJ2-5	-	TGTGCCAGCAGTGACTCGTCGGAAGAGACCCAGTACTTC	CASSDSSEETQYF
TRBV6-1	-	TRBJ2-2	TRBD2	TGTGCCAGCAGTGAAGGGGGCCTAGCGGGGGGGCCAACCCCCGGGGAGCTGTTTTTT	CASSEGGLAGGPTPGELFF
TRBV6-2/TRBV6-3	-	TRBJ1-5	-	TGTGCCAGCAGTTTAGCCGGGACAAGCAATCAGCCCCAGCATTTT	CASSLAGTSNQPQHF
TRBV2	-	TRBJ2-5	TRBD1	TGTGCCAGCAGTGAAGGGCTAGGCAGGGGGGAGACCCAGTACTTC	CASSEGLGRGETQYF
TRBV13	-	TRBJ2-2	-	TGTGCCAGCAGCTTAGTCTCCGGGGAGCTGTTTTTT	CASSLVSGELFF
TRBV29-1	-	TRBJ2-2	-	TGCAGCGCCGCAAGAGACAGCCCATTCACCGGGGAGCTGTTTTTT	CSAARDSPFTGELFF
TRBV12-2	many	TRBJ1-1	-	TGTGCAAGTCGCCCTACCATAATGAACACTGAAGCTTTCTTT	CASRPTIMNTEAFF
TRBV6-5	once	TRBJ2-7	TRBD2	TGTGCCGGATCGGGACTAGCCGGCTACGAGCAGTACTTC	CAGSGLAGYEQYF
TRBV21-1	-	TRBJ2-3	-	TGTGCCAGCAGCAAACCCGAACTAGCGGGGGACGTAACAGATACGCAGTATTTT	CASSKPELAGDVTDTQYF
TRBV6-5	-	TRBJ2-7	-	TGTGCCAGCACCGCCGACAGCTACGAGCAGTACTTC	CASTADSYEQYF
TRBV15	few	TRBJ2-3	TRBD1	TGTGCCACCAGCAGGGGTAGGGGACAGGCCCAAGATACGCAGTATTTT	CATSRGRGQAQDTQYF
TRBV28	-	TRBJ1-5	-	TGTGCCAGCAGTTTGTGGCAGGAGGGGAATCAGCCCCAGCATTTT	CASSLWQEGNQPQHF
TRBV15	once	TRBJ2-3	TRBD1	TGTGCCACCAGTACCGCACAGGGGGATACGCAGTATTTT	CATSTAQGDTQYF
TRBV10-3	-	TRBJ1-2	-	TGTGCCATGAAACCTGGGGGCATAAACTATGGCTACACCTTC	CAMKPGGINYGYTF
TRBV4-1	-	TRBJ2-7	TRBD1	TGCGCCAGCCGTGGACAGGGCCACGAGCAGTACTTC	CASRGQGHEQYF
TRBV7-2	-	TRBJ1-2	-	TGTGCCAGCAGCTTAGGGGTTGCGGTAGGCTACACCTTC	CASSLGVAVGYTF
TRBV18	once	TRBJ1-2	TRBD1	TGTGCCAGCTCCCCGACAGGGGTCTCCAACTATGGCTACACCTTC	CASSPTGVSNYGYTF
TRBV27	-	TRBJ2-1	TRBD2	TGTGCCAGCAGTTTATCTAAGCGGGGGGGCCCGAATTCCTACAATGAGCAGTTCTTC	CASSLSKRGGPNSYNEQFF
TRBV28	-	TRBJ1-5	-	TGTGCCAGCAGTCTCCATCTGGGAGCGAATCAGCCCCAGCATTTT	CASSLHLGANQPQHF
TRBV7-6	-	TRBJ2-1	-	TGTGCCAGCAGCTTAAGGGGCGGAAGCTCCTACAATGAGCAGTTCTTC	CASSLRGGSSYNEQFF
TRBV5-1	-	TRBJ2-2	-	TGCGCCAGCAGCATACAGGGCTCTACGAACACCGGGGAGCTGTTTTTT	CASSIQGSTNTGELFF
TRBV18	-	TRBJ2-5	-	TGTGCCAGCTCACCACCGGGGGCCATGGAGACCCAGTACTTC	CASSPPGAMETQYF
TRBV6-6	-	TRBJ2-7	TRBD1	TGTGCCAGCAGTTCGCACAGGGGTGACGAGCAGTACTTC	CASSSHRGDEQYF